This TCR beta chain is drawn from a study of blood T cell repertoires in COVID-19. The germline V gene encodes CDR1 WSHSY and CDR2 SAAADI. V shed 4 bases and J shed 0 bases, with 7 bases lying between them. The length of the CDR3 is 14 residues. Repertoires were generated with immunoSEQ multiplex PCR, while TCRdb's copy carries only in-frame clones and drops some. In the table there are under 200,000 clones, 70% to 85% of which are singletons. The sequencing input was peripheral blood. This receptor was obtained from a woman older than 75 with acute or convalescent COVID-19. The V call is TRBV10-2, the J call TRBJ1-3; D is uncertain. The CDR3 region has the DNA TGCGCCAGCAGTGGCGGGAGCTCTGGAAACACCATATATTTT. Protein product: CASSGGSSGNTIYF.